A single sample is the source of the 22 T cell receptor beta chains below, sequenced in a study of blood T cell repertoires in COVID-19. Some clones are missing from TCRdb's copy, which holds only in-frame ones; the method was immunoSEQ multiplex PCR. The sample lists 150,000 to 180,000 clones, about 79% occurring once. Material for sequencing was peripheral blood. The receptors derive from a woman aged 60-75 years with acute or convalescent COVID-19.

V usage is TRBV18 and J usage is TRBJ1-2, with TRBD1 identical over 10 bases. The germline CDR1 and CDR2 sequences are KGHSH and LQKENI. There are 16 residues in the CDR3. With 3 bases clipped from V and 4 bases from J, the junction kept 8 bases outside the gene matches. This CDR3 reads CASSPGDRGVAYGYTF. The CDR3, as DNA: TGTGCCAGCTCACCGGGGGACAGGGGAGTCGCCTATGGCTACACCTTC.

V usage is TRBV18 and J usage is TRBJ1-6; 7 nucleotides agree with TRBD1. CDR1 and CDR2 (germline): KGHSH, LQKENI. With V trimmed by 3 bases and J by 9 bases, 5 bases remained unmatched. The CDR3 runs to 14 residues. CDR3 amino acids: CASSPTGWSSPLHF. The CDR3 DNA reads as TGTGCCAGCTCACCGACAGGGTGGAGTTCACCCCTCCACTTT.

J is TRBJ2-5 and V is TRBV19; 8 nucleotides align to TRBD1. CDR3 length: 13 residues. V shed 5 bases, J shed 5 bases, and the junction held 4 bases outside the gene matches. Per germline, CDR1 LNHDA and CDR2 SQIVND (reference sequence). The CDR3 DNA is TGTGCCAGTAGTGTGACAGGGGTGGAGACCCAGTACTTC. This gives the protein CASSVTGVETQYF.

This clone appeared once. The chain's CDR3 is CASSPSKQGAGETQYF. In nucleotides, the CDR3 is TGTGCCAGCAGCCCCAGCAAACAGGGGGCGGGGGAGACCCAGTACTTC. The J gene is TRBJ2-5, the V gene TRBV21-1; TRBD1, the table's D call, lacks a check against the DNA. TRBV21-1 is described as a pseudogene. The CDR3 has 16 amino acids.

V and J are TRBV5-1 and TRBJ2-1; D is unclear. The CDR3 contains 12 residues. CDR1 and CDR2 from the germline V gene are SGHRS and YFSETQ. Trimming cost V 0 bases and J 10 bases, with 8 bases left between them. In nucleotides, the CDR3 is TGCGCCAGCAGCTTGGAGTCGGTAGAGCAGTTCTTC. It encodes CASSLESVEQFF.

As concerns this clone: The sample carries other DNA sequences with the same CDR3. The CDR3 loop is CASSGTGTEAFF. Written as DNA, the CDR3 is TGTGCCAGCAGCGGGACAGGGACTGAAGCTTTCTTT. The J gene is TRBJ1-1, the V gene TRBV12-3 or TRBV12-4; 9 nucleotides align to TRBD1. V lost 6 bases, J lost 5 bases, and 1 base stayed unmatched. The CDR3 extends over 12 amino acids.

The chain links TRBV19 to TRBJ2-1, with D perhaps TRBD1 (6 bases). V shed 4 bases and J shed 1 base, with 14 bases lying between them. Germline V gene lookup returns CDR1 LNHDA and CDR2 SQIVND (reference sequence). The CDR3 sequence is 16 residues long. The CDR3 loop is CASSTGQRGSYNEQFF. As DNA, the CDR3 is TGTGCCAGTAGTACCGGACAGCGCGGATCCTACAATGAGCAGTTCTTC.

This rearrangement joins TRBV6-5 to TRBJ1-1; tentatively, D is TRBD1 (6 bases). The germline gives CDR1 MNHEY, CDR2 SVGAGI. The V end was cut by 0 bases, the J end by 3 bases, with 11 bases between. The CDR3 is 15 residues long. The CDR3 DNA follows: TGTGCCAGCAGTTACTCGAGGGGGTGGTACACTGAAGCTTTCTTT. Translating gives CASSYSRGWYTEAFF.

This rearrangement joins TRBV11-3 to TRBJ1-5, with D uncertain. There are 14 residues in the CDR3. CDR1 is SGHNT, CDR2 YENEEA, per germline. Trimming left V 5 bases short and J 9 bases short, with 17 bases between. CDR3 DNA sequence: TGTGCCAGCAGCCCCCGGGGTTCCGGATGGCCCCAGCATTTT. Its translation is CASSPRGSGWPQHF.

The chain joins TRBV4-1 to TRBJ1-6; 10 nucleotides align to TRBD1. The CDR3 loop spans 15 amino acids. The germline CDR1 and CDR2 sequences are MGHRA and YSYEKL. V was clipped by 3 bases and J by 8 bases; unmatched bases: 4. The CDR3 sequence is CASSQGQGLDSPLHF. The CDR3, as DNA: TGCGCCAGCAGCCAGGGACAGGGGCTAGATTCACCCCTCCACTTT.

The gene calls are TRBV2 and TRBJ1-4; D ambiguous. Trimming left V 3 bases short and J 0 bases short, with 11 bases between. This CDR3 has 16 amino acids. Per germline, CDR1 SNHLY and CDR2 FYNNEI. This CDR3 reads CASSDKRSATNEKLFF. Here the CDR3 DNA reads TGTGCCAGCAGTGATAAGCGTTCTGCAACTAATGAAAAACTGTTTTTT. The full variable domain, completed using reference TRBV2 and TRBJ1-4, is EPEVTQTPSHQVTQMGQEVILRCVPISNHLYFYWYRQILGQKVEFLVSFYNNEISEKSEIFDDQFSVERPDGSNFTLKIRSTKLEDSAMYFCASSDKRSATNEKLFFGSGTQLSVL.

This clone showed up just once. The chain couples TRBV19 to TRBJ2-2; D is perhaps TRBD2 (6 bases). The V end was cut by 4 bases, the J end by 6 bases, with 15 bases between. This CDR3 is built from 15 residues. Looked up from germline, CDR1 is LNHDA and CDR2 is SQIVND (reference sequence). DNA for the CDR3: TGTGCCAGTAGTAATAGCGGTCCTGATTCCGGGGAGCTGTTTTTT. Its protein is CASSNSGPDSGELFF.

The chain recombines TRBV5-8 with TRBJ2-7, with D possibly TRBD2 on 6 matching bases. The germline V gene has CDR1 SGHTS and CDR2 YDEGEE. V lost 4 bases to trimming and J lost 3 bases, with 23 bases between them. The CDR3 runs to 17 residues. CDR3 in amino acids: CASSQPRDSSSGYEQYF. CDR3 in DNA: TGTGCCAGCAGCCAACCTCGGGACTCATCAAGCGGCTACGAGCAGTACTTC.

This chain connects TRBV28 to TRBJ2-7; 12 bases are shared with TRBD1. Trimming cost V 4 bases and J 3 bases; bases outside gene matches: 16. There are 19 residues in the CDR3. CDR1 and CDR2 (germline): MDHEN, SYDVKM. CDR3 loop: CASSSPGGQGAQGGYEQYV. CDR3 bases: TGTGCCAGCAGTTCCCCCGGGGGACAGGGGGCGCAGGGGGGCTACGAGCAGTACGTC.

The rearrangement joins TRBV19 to TRBJ1-1; D gene ambiguous. The CDR3 is 13 residues long. Germline CDR1 LNHDA, CDR2 SQIVND (reference sequence). V was trimmed by 3 bases and J by 5 bases, leaving 10 bases between them. CDR3 sequence: CASSMQVATEAFF. Here the CDR3 DNA reads TGTGCCAGTAGTATGCAGGTGGCTACTGAAGCTTTCTTT.

The rearrangement joins TRBV2 to TRBJ2-3, with D maybe TRBD2 (5 bases). This CDR3 comprises 14 residues. Trimming took off 4 bases at V and 0 bases at J, with 8 bases between the two ends. CDR1 is SNHLY, CDR2 FYNNEI, per germline. The CDR3 loop reads CASSAGFSTDTQYF. Here the CDR3 DNA reads TGTGCCAGCAGTGCGGGGTTTAGCACAGATACGCAGTATTTT.

The chain has TRBV2 and TRBJ1-1, with a possible D match to TRBD1 (6 bases). The CDR3 runs to 14 residues. Germline V lookup: CDR1 SNHLY, CDR2 FYNNEI. V shed 6 bases and J shed 1 base, with 12 bases lying between them. The CDR3 DNA is TGTGCCAGCAGGTACAGGGTAGGGAACACTGAAGCTTTCTTT. This codes for CASRYRVGNTEAFF.

The CDR3: CASSLEGGRGETQYF. The CDR3 DNA reads TGTGCCAGCAGCTTAGAAGGGGGCCGGGGGGAGACCCAGTACTTC. The J gene is TRBJ2-5, the V gene TRBV11-3; D may be TRBD1 (7 bases). The CDR3 spans 15 residues. V was cut by 0 bases and J by 5 bases, with 13 bases left in between. Germline-derived CDR1 and CDR2 are SGHNT and YENEEA.

This clone has a single count. This chain connects TRBV7-9 to TRBJ1-3; weak D call: TRBD1 (5 bases). The CDR3 runs 14 residues. Per germline, CDR1 SEHNR and CDR2 FQNEAQ (reference sequence). Deletions cut 3 bases from V and 7 bases from J, with 13 bases between. Here the CDR3 reads CASSLGAGLNTIYF. The CDR3 region has the DNA TGTGCCAGCAGCTTGGGTGCGGGGCTGAACACCATATATTTT.

The rearrangement uses TRBV19 and TRBJ2-5; D is perhaps TRBD2 (5 bases). CDR1 and CDR2 (germline): LNHDA, SQIVND (reference sequence). Trimming removed 0 bases at V and 4 bases at J, with 12 bases between. The CDR3 extends over 15 amino acids. CDR3 amino acids: CASSIDRSSAETQYF. The CDR3 DNA follows: TGTGCCAGTAGTATAGATCGGAGTAGCGCAGAGACCCAGTACTTC. The variable domain in full, with the rest retrieved from reference TRBV19 and TRBJ2-5, is DGGITQSPKYLFRKEGQNVTLSCEQNLNHDAMYWYRQDPGQGLRLIYYSQIVNDFQKGDIAEGYSVSREKKESFPLTVTSAQKNPTAFYLCASSIDRSSAETQYFGPGTRLLVL.

This clone was counted only a few times. The rearrangement uses TRBV27 and TRBJ1-4; 10 bases fit TRBD1. Germline V gene data show CDR1 as MNHEY and CDR2 as SMNVEV (reference sequence). The V and J ends lost 5 bases and 11 bases, in that order; junction bases with no gene match: 8. The CDR3 has 14 amino acids. The CDR3 DNA is TGTGCCAGCAGTCCCCGACAGGGGGCGTTTAAACTGTTTTTT. Its translation: CASSPRQGAFKLFF.

The chain couples TRBV3-1 (or the pseudogene TRBV3-2) to TRBJ1-6, with TRBD1 identical over 8 bases. Germline V gives CDR1 LGHDT, CDR2 YNNKEL (reference sequence). The V gene end was trimmed by 4 bases and the J gene end by 5 bases; junction bases not matched to a gene: 4. CDR3 length: 15 amino acids. As DNA, the CDR3 is TGTGCCAGCAGCCCCGGACAGGGCAATAATTCACCCCTCCACTTT. As protein: CASSPGQGNNSPLHF.